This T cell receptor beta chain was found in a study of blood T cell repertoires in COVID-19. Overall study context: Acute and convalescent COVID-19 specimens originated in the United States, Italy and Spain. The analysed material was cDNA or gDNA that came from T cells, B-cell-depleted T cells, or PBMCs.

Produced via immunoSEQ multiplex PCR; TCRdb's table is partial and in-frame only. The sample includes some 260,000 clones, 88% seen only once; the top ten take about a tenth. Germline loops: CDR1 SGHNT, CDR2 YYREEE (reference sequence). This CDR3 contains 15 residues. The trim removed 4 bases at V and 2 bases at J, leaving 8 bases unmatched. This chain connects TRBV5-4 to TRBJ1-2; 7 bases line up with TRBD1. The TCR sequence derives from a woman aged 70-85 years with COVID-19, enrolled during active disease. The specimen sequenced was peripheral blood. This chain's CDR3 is CASSVLTGLNYGYTF. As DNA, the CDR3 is TGTGCCAGCAGCGTTCTGACAGGGCTCAACTATGGCTACACCTTC.